This T cell receptor (beta chain) was profiled in a study of cytomegalovirus exposure and HLA in healthy donors. Study-level findings and limits: Reports credit the classifier with highly specific, highly sensitive diagnosis of cytomegalovirus status.

13 Jbeta primers and 60 Vbeta primers were used for the PCR. Using immunoSEQ multiplex PCR, the repertoire was profiled, and TCRdb retains in-frame clones only, with some absent. The sample has over 70,000 clones, more than 55% seen once. About this clone itself: What it binds is not known.

Trimming stripped 2 bases from V and 1 base from J, with 9 bases between. Germline assignment: CDR1 KGHSH and CDR2 LQKENI. The CDR3 spans 15 residues. V gene TRBV18 combines with J gene TRBJ2-1; D is undetermined. This clonotype was sampled from a woman between 45 and 65 years old in good health and CMV-seropositive. The sample was PBMCs. The CDR3 DNA reads as TGTGCCAGCTCACCATCCGGTCCTTCCTACAATGAGCAGTTCTTC. Protein product: CASSPSGPSYNEQFF. Supplemented by reference TRBV18 and TRBJ2-1, the full variable domain reads NAGVMQNPRHLVRRRGQEARLRCSPMKGHSHVYWYRQLPEEGLKFMVYLQKENIIDESGMPKERFSAEFPKEGPSILRIQQVVRGDSAAYFCASSPSGPSYNEQFFGPGTRLTVL.